What follows is one TCR beta chain and its context. Its target is unknown. TCRdb called the multiplex PCR reads again in MiXCR, with one record for every CDR3 protein. Of under 45,000 distinct CDR3 sequences detected, around a third appear once; the ten largest clones hold approximately 10%. This record comes from a study of breast tumors, draining lymph nodes, adjacent tissues. Findings and limits, study-wide: Tumors had less TCR diversity than lymph nodes, more than nontumor tissue. Tumor T cell lymph node origin was a supported hypothesis, not proven.

The TCR was taken from a female donor with breast cancer. Some clones in this sample may be carry-over from other donors' samples. Specimen: breast tumor tissue.

DNA for the CDR3: TGCAGTGCTAGAAGGGGAGAGACCCAGTACTTC. Translating it yields CSARRGETQYF. The chain has TRBV20-1 and TRBJ2-5; tentative D call: TRBD1 (5 bases). Germline CDR1 DFQATT, CDR2 SNEGSKA (reference sequence). This CDR3 spans 11 amino acids. V was pared by 2 bases and J by 4 bases, with 5 bases between.